This TCR beta chain was identified during a study of response to subunit inactivated influenza vaccine. Study results and limitations: Few additional T cells are recruited per seasonal influenza vaccination, authors suggested.

This CDR3 has 15 amino acids. Per germline, CDR1 MDHEN and CDR2 SYDVKM. Trimming took 5 bases from V and 10 from J; bases not matched to a gene: 15. This clonotype appeared a few times. The target antigen is unknown. TCRdb analysed the RT-PCR reads with MiXCR anew, one entry per CDR3 protein. The table records 710,000 or so distinct CDR3 sequences, less than 20% of them present only once. The V call is TRBV28, the J call TRBJ1-1; 8 bases fit TRBD1. The sample consisted of PBMCs from blood, taken 11 to 12 days after vaccination. The TCR sequence derives from a man aged 45-65 years who received an inactivated influenza vaccine. The CDR3 loop reads CASSESRGLRARAFF. In nucleotides, the CDR3 is TGTGCCAGCAGTGAATCCAGGGGGCTACGTGCACGAGCTTTCTTT. Full variable domain (remainder filled in from reference TRBV28 and TRBJ1-1): DVKVTQSSRYLVKRTGEKVFLECVQDMDHENMFWYRQDPGLGLRLIYFSYDVKMKEKGDIPEGYSVSREKKERFSLILESASTNQTSMYLCASSESRGLRARAFFGQGTRLTVV.